These 28 T cell receptor beta chains share one sample of origin, sequenced in a study of blood T cell repertoires in COVID-19. Clones were read by immunoSEQ multiplex PCR, and TCRdb kept only the in-frame ones, dropping some. Here the sample spans under 130,000 clones, about 90% being singletons. The sequencing sample was made of peripheral blood. The receptors shown here come from a human donor in a cohort sampled during active COVID-19.

This clone was observed at least ten times. Other nucleotide sequences from this sample produce the same CDR3. The genes are TRBV5-8 and TRBJ1-5; D perhaps matches TRBD1 (6 bases). The germline V gene encodes CDR1 SGHTS and CDR2 YDEGEE. This CDR3 contains 15 residues. The V end lost 2 bases, the J end lost 0 bases, and 9 bases lay between the germline ends. In DNA, the CDR3 is TGTGCCAGCAGCTTCCAGGGGTATAGCAATCAGCCCCAGCATTTT. Protein sequence: CASSFQGYSNQPQHF.

V is TRBV12-3 or TRBV12-4 and J is TRBJ2-3; tentative D call: TRBD2 (5 bases). This CDR3 contains 11 residues. V lost 6 bases to trimming and J lost 8 bases, with 9 bases between them. CDR3 DNA: TGTGCCAGCAGCCCCGCGGGTACGCAGTATTTT. The encoded protein is CASSPAGTQYF.

The chain links TRBV27 to TRBJ2-2; D unresolved. The CDR3 contains 13 residues. The V gene lost 5 bases and the J gene lost 6 bases, with 10 bases spanning the gap. Germline-derived CDR1 and CDR2 are MNHEY and SMNVEV (reference sequence). The CDR3 DNA follows: TGTGCCAGCAGTCCGCTCGAGGCCGGGGAGCTGTTTTTT. This encodes CASSPLEAGELFF.

A single count supports this clone. The chain couples TRBV10-3 to TRBJ2-1, with 12 nucleotides matching TRBD2. Unmatched junction bases numbered 3, after V lost 5 bases and J lost 7 bases. There are 14 residues in the CDR3. In germline, CDR1 is ENHRY, CDR2 SYGVKD. The CDR3 protein is CAISSSGGGNEQFF. The CDR3 DNA follows: TGTGCCATCAGTTCTAGCGGGGGGGGAAATGAGCAGTTCTTC.

The genes are TRBV28 and TRBJ1-1; weak D call: TRBD1 (5 bases). Trimming removed 7 bases at V and 8 bases at J, with 20 bases between. The germline CDR1 and CDR2 sequences are MDHEN and SYDVKM. This CDR3 contains 14 residues. Here the CDR3 DNA reads TGTGCCAGCAATTATGGGGGGACCCGCGGAGAAGCTTTCTTT. It yields the protein CASNYGGTRGEAFF.

The chain has TRBV27 and TRBJ2-7; a weak D match, TRBD1 (5 bases). V lost 7 bases, J lost 1 base, and 20 bases lay in between. The CDR3 is made up of 16 amino acids. Germline V CDR1 and CDR2: MNHEY, SMNVEV (reference sequence). CDR3 bases: TGTGCCAGCATCCCCCCTCTCAGGGCAGTTTCCTACGAGCAGTACTTC. It encodes CASIPPLRAVSYEQYF.

The gene calls are TRBV5-4 and TRBJ1-1; the D is unclear. The CDR3 contains 13 residues. Germline V gene data show CDR1 as SGHNT and CDR2 as YYREEE (reference sequence). V lost 4 bases and J 4 bases, leaving 11 bases between the germline ends. The CDR3 DNA follows: TGTGCCAGCAGCCCTCAGTGGGCCACTGAAGCTTTCTTT. Translating gives CASSPQWATEAFF.

The chain employs TRBV5-1 and TRBJ2-5; a possible D gene is TRBD1 (8 bases). V gave up 4 bases and J gave up 1 base, with 17 bases separating them. Germline V gene sequence: CDR1 SGHRS, CDR2 YFSETQ. This CDR3 comprises 16 residues. Written as DNA, the CDR3 is TGCGCCAGCAGCCCGCTCTACAGGGGGGGCCAAGAGACCCAGTACTTC. Amino acid sequence: CASSPLYRGGQETQYF. Full variable domain (missing parts from reference TRBV5-1 and TRBJ2-5): KAGVTQTPRYLIKTRGQQVTLSCSPISGHRSVSWYQQTPGQGLQFLFEYFSETQRNKGNFPGRFSGRQFSNSRSEMNVSTLELGDSALYLCASSPLYRGGQETQYFGPGTRLLVL.

The chain uses TRBV19 and TRBJ1-1, with D perhaps matching TRBD1 (6 bases). Germline CDR1 is LNHDA and CDR2 is SQIVND (reference sequence). CDR3 size: 15 residues. V gave up 4 bases and J gave up 5 bases, with 17 bases separating them. The CDR3: CASSTTGTGGTEAFF. The DNA of the CDR3 is TGTGCCAGTAGTACTACAGGGACGGGAGGGACTGAAGCTTTCTTT.

CDR3 in amino acids: CASRLAGGTDTQYF. CDR3 in DNA: TGTGCCAGCAGATTAGCGGGAGGTACAGATACGCAGTATTTT. This sequence joins TRBV27 and TRBJ2-3; 10 positions agree with TRBD2. This CDR3 contains 14 residues. After removal of 6 bases from V and 3 bases from J, the junction contained 3 bases not matched to a gene. Germline assignment: CDR1 MNHEY and CDR2 SMNVEV (reference sequence).

The CDR3 DNA reads as TGTGCCAGCAGCTTGGCCGGGACCGGGGGAATCGTGGGATTCTTT. Protein product: CASSLAGTGGIVGFF. The V gene is TRBV5-4, the J gene TRBJ1-1; D perhaps matches TRBD1 (5 bases). Trimming took 0 bases from V and 14 from J, leaving 23 bases between them. Germline values: CDR1 SGHNT, CDR2 YYREEE (reference sequence). The CDR3 extends over 15 amino acids.

This chain links TRBV4-2 with TRBJ1-1; 8 nucleotides line up with TRBD1. This CDR3 is built from 17 residues. V shed 4 bases and J 1 base; nucleotides not matched to a gene: 11. Germline V gene sequence: CDR1 LGHNA, CDR2 YNFKEQ. The CDR3 spells CASSRNLGQGWNTEAFF. The CDR3 nucleotides are TGTGCCAGCAGCCGAAACCTCGGACAGGGATGGAACACTGAAGCTTTCTTT.

V and J are TRBV25-1 and TRBJ2-1; TRBD2 matches 9 bases. Germline trimming cut 3 bases from V and 0 bases from J; bases unmatched to any gene: 6. The CDR3 spans 17 residues. From germline, CDR1 is MGHDK and CDR2 SYGVNS. CDR3 nucleotide sequence: TGTGCCAGCAGTGATAGACTAGCGGAAAGCTCCTACAATGAGCAGTTCTTC. This translates into CASSDRLAESSYNEQFF.

This clone appeared once. This sequence joins TRBV7-9 and TRBJ2-3; 10 bases map to TRBD1. CDR1 is SEHNR and CDR2 is FQNEAQ in the germline V gene (reference sequence). The V and J ends lost 5 bases and 1 base, in that order; junction bases with no gene match: 12. The CDR3 is 18 residues long. CDR3 protein: CASSRAKTGGRGTDTQYF. The CDR3 nucleotides read TGTGCCAGCAGCCGAGCTAAGACAGGGGGCCGTGGCACAGATACGCAGTATTTT.

The chain joins TRBV27 to TRBJ2-1, with 8 bases that match TRBD2. V lost 7 bases, J lost 2 bases, and 4 bases stayed unmatched. The V gene's germline CDR1 is MNHEY and CDR2 SMNVEV (reference sequence). The length of the CDR3 is 14 residues. CDR3 amino acids: CASTSSGPYNEQFF. The CDR3 nucleotides are TGTGCCAGCACATCTAGCGGGCCCTACAATGAGCAGTTCTTC.

The gene calls are TRBV24-1 and TRBJ2-3; 7 positions agree with TRBD1. From germline, CDR1 is KGHDR and CDR2 SFDVKD. There are 16 residues in the CDR3. Trimming at V came to 3 bases and at J to 0 bases, leaving 5 bases not matched to a gene. CDR3 loop: CATSDPWTGSTDTQYF. The CDR3, as DNA: TGTGCCACCAGTGATCCCTGGACAGGCAGCACAGATACGCAGTATTTT.

The chain combines TRBV4-1 with TRBJ1-2; a weak D match, TRBD1 (6 bases). Between the trimmed V and J ends, which lost 4 bases and 6 bases, there was a span of 15 bases. This CDR3 spans 14 amino acids. CDR1 is MGHRA and CDR2 is YSYEKL in the germline V gene. The CDR3 nucleotides read TGCGCCAGCAGCCCCCAGGGGATGGTCGATGGCTACACCTTC. Protein: CASSPQGMVDGYTF.

V is TRBV28 and J is TRBJ1-2; 10 bases agree with TRBD1. Germline CDR1 and CDR2: MDHEN and SYDVKM. Unmatched junction bases numbered 15, after V lost 4 bases and J lost 4 bases. This CDR3 region has 18 residues. The CDR3 protein is CASSSHTRTDRGAYGYTF. The CDR3 nucleotides read TGTGCCAGCAGTTCTCACACCCGGACGGACAGGGGGGCCTATGGCTACACCTTC.

The V and J genes are TRBV24-1 and TRBJ1-1; 7 bases align to TRBD1. This CDR3 comprises 14 residues. Germline V gives CDR1 KGHDR, CDR2 SFDVKD. Trimming at V came to 3 bases and at J to 11 bases, leaving 11 bases not matched to a gene. In nucleotides, the CDR3 is TGTGCCACCAGTGATCCGTCTACAGGGGAACGGGCTTTCTTT. It specifies CATSDPSTGERAFF.

V gene TRBV5-4 combines with J gene TRBJ2-7; 10 positions agree with TRBD2. The CDR3 runs 17 residues. The germline gives CDR1 SGHNT, CDR2 YYREEE (reference sequence). V trimming: 3 bases; J trimming: 3 bases; junction bases outside the gene matches: 12. CDR3 nucleotides: TGTGCCAGCAGCTCATCCCTCTGGGCTAGCGGGAGCTACGAGCAGTACTTC. Its protein product is CASSSSLWASGSYEQYF.

V usage is TRBV28 and J usage is TRBJ2-7; D remains ambiguous. CDR1 MDHEN and CDR2 SYDVKM come from the germline V gene. CDR3 length: 11 residues. V was trimmed by 6 bases and J by 3 bases, leaving 6 bases between them. As DNA, the CDR3 is TGTGCCAGCAGATACAACTACGAGCAGTACTTC. This sequence encodes CASRYNYEQYF.

The rearrangement links TRBV11-2 to TRBJ2-7, with D tentatively TRBD1 (6 bases). V was shortened by 2 bases and J by 0 bases, with 11 bases between the two germline ends. Germline CDR1 SGHAT, CDR2 FQNNGV. The CDR3 runs to 15 residues. CDR3 sequence: CASSLYQGFSYEQYF. The DNA of the CDR3 is TGTGCCAGCAGCTTATACCAGGGGTTCTCCTACGAGCAGTACTTC. The variable domain in full, with the rest retrieved from reference TRBV11-2 and TRBJ2-7, is EAGVAQSPRYKIIEKRQSVAFWCNPISGHATLYWYQQILGQGPKLLIQFQNNGVVDDSQLPKDRFSAERLKGVDSTLKIQPAKLEDSAVYLCASSLYQGFSYEQYFGPGTRLTVT.

The chain joins TRBV3-1 (or the pseudogene TRBV3-2) to TRBJ2-1; 13 positions match TRBD2. The germline V gene has CDR1 LGHDT and CDR2 YNNKEL (reference sequence). This CDR3 has 19 residues. V was pared by 3 bases and J by 7 bases, with 15 bases of the junction left unmatched. DNA of the CDR3: TGTGCCAGCAGCCAGGGGACTAGCGGGACCCCGGGGGAGAGGAATGAGCAGTTCTTC. This sequence encodes CASSQGTSGTPGERNEQFF.

J is TRBJ2-3 and V is TRBV5-1, with 12 bases aligning to TRBD2. The junction had 1 base not matched to a gene; V was cut back by 3 bases and J by 8 bases. CDR1 is SGHRS and CDR2 is YFSETQ in the germline V gene. The CDR3 spans 13 residues. Here the CDR3 DNA reads TGCGCCAGCAGCTGGACTAGCGGGACTACGCAGTATTTT. It is translated as CASSWTSGTTQYF.

V and J are TRBV9 and TRBJ2-2, with 7 bases aligning to TRBD2. The CDR3 loop spans 17 amino acids. In germline, CDR1 is SGDLS, CDR2 YYNGEE. Trimming removed 0 bases from V and 5 bases from J; junction bases left unmatched: 10. Here the CDR3 DNA reads TGTGCCAGCAGCGTAGCTGGGCTGCGGGGAGGGACCGGGGAGCTGTTTTTT. It is translated as CASSVAGLRGGTGELFF.

A single count supports this clone. The chain couples TRBV19 to TRBJ2-1; 15 bases map to TRBD2. The junction had 17 bases not matched to a gene; V was cut back by 5 bases and J by 9 bases. The germline gives CDR1 LNHDA, CDR2 SQIVND (reference sequence). This CDR3 contains 19 residues. Here the CDR3 reads CASSRPGLAGGGRGAEQFF. The DNA for the CDR3 is TGTGCCAGTAGTCGCCCGGGACTAGCGGGAGGCGGTCGGGGCGCTGAGCAGTTCTTC.

The chain joins TRBV28 to TRBJ2-1, with D possibly TRBD1 on 6 matching bases. Germline V gene lookup returns CDR1 MDHEN and CDR2 SYDVKM. The CDR3 extends over 14 amino acids. V lost 2 bases, J lost 8 bases, and 13 bases lay in between. The chain's CDR3 is CASSLDDRLDEQFF. The CDR3 coding sequence is TGTGCCAGCAGTTTAGACGACAGGTTGGATGAGCAGTTCTTC. The variable domain in full, completed from reference TRBV28 and TRBJ2-1, reads DVKVTQSSRYLVKRTGEKVFLECVQDMDHENMFWYRQDPGLGLRLIYFSYDVKMKEKGDIPEGYSVSREKKERFSLILESASTNQTSMYLCASSLDDRLDEQFFGPGTRLTVL.

V is TRBV4-2 and J is TRBJ2-1; TRBD2 matches 7 bases. Per the germline V gene, CDR1 is LGHNA and CDR2 is YNFKEQ. The CDR3 is made up of 18 amino acids. Unmatched junction bases numbered 16, after V lost 0 bases and J lost 8 bases. As DNA, the CDR3 is TGTGCCAGCAGCCAAGATTCGCGGGCGGGGGACTATCGAGATGAGCAGTTCTTC. This sequence encodes CASSQDSRAGDYRDEQFF.